The T cell receptor (beta chain) under discussion was sequenced for a study of Tregs in tolerant kidney transplant recipients. Notes on the study in general: Expanding Tregs on activated donor B cells appeared to best identify donor-specific TCRbeta clones. Tolerant patients' donor-specific Tregs expanded beyond overall Tregs, suggesting antigen-driven growth.

Sequenced by immunoSEQ multiplex PCR; TCRdb stores in-frame clones only, minus some. The repertoire holds about 81,000 clones, with roughly 90% as singletons. As regards this clone: Its antigen is currently unknown.

The nonmyeloablative bone marrow transplants came from related graft donors, with transient mixed chimerism. Unstimulated Tregs (CD4+CD25+CD127-) and CD4+CD25- non-Tregs were sorted from PBMCs. V lost 2 bases and J lost 8, with 12 bases in between. Germline-derived CDR1 and CDR2 are MNHEY and SMNVEV (reference sequence). This CDR3 is 13 amino acids long. The chain joins TRBV27 to TRBJ1-2; D perhaps matches TRBD1 (6 bases). The TCR sequence derives from a human patient who received a combined kidney and bone marrow transplant. Some T cells may arise from the graft donor. Sequencing used CD4+ T cells from blood (PBMCs), obtained 24 months after the transplant. The CDR3 spells CASSLQGIGGYTF. The CDR3 DNA reads as TGTGCCAGCAGTTTACAGGGGATTGGGGGCTACACCTTC.